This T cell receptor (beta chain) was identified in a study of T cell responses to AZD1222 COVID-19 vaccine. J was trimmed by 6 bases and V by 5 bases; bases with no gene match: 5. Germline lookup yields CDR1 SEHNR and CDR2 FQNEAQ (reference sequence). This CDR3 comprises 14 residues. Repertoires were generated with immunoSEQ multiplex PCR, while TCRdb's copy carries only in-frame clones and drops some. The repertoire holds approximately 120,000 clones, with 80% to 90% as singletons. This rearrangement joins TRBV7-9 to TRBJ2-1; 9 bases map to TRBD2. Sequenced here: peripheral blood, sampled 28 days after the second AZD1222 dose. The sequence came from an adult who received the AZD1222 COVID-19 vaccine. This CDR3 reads CASSRTSARNEQFF. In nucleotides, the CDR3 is TGTGCCAGCAGCCGGACTAGCGCACGCAATGAGCAGTTCTTC.